Shown below are 23 T cell receptor beta chains from a single sample sequenced in a study of blood T cell repertoires in COVID-19 (dated by TCRdb to about 2020). Library construction relied on the immunoSEQ multiplex PCR assay. The immuneACCESS repertoire file appears here via TCRdb, limited to in-frame rearrangements. These files lack a portion of the clones; in checked studies, under half of the deficit traces to unresolved V genes, and the cause of the others is not known. The sample contains about 40,000 clones, 80% to 90% of them found a single time. The ten largest clones add up to under 5.5% of the sample. Material: peripheral blood. Receptor source: a man aged 35 to 55 with active COVID-19.

With regard to this clone: This same CDR3 is encoded by further DNA sequences in the sample. The J gene is TRBJ2-7, the V gene TRBV11-2; 10 bases are shared with TRBD2. Germline V lookup: CDR1 SGHAT, CDR2 FQNNGV. V dropped 1 base and J dropped 3; count of bases not matched to a gene: 3. This CDR3 has 15 amino acids. CDR3 region: CASSLGTSGFYEQYF. CDR3 coding DNA: TGTGCCAGCAGCTTAGGGACTAGCGGATTCTACGAGCAGTACTTC.

The rearrangement links TRBV2 to TRBJ2-7, with TRBD2 identical over 12 bases. V was pared by 4 bases and J by 6 bases, with 7 bases of the junction left unmatched. The CDR3 is made up of 15 amino acids. Germline V gene lookup returns CDR1 SNHLY and CDR2 FYNNEI. The CDR3 here is CASSGPGLAGSEQYF. CDR3 bases: TGTGCCAGCAGTGGACCCGGACTAGCGGGGAGCGAGCAGTACTTC.

V gene TRBV6-6 combines with J gene TRBJ2-7, with 11 bases lining up with TRBD1. This CDR3 spans 14 amino acids. Germline values: CDR1 MNHNY, CDR2 SVGAGI (reference sequence). The junction had 1 base not matched to a gene; V was cut back by 6 bases and J by 0 bases. Here the CDR3 reads CASSGTGGSYEQYF. CDR3 in DNA: TGTGCCAGCAGCGGGACAGGGGGCTCCTACGAGCAGTACTTC.

There are a few counts of this clone. The V gene is TRBV6-5, the J gene TRBJ1-2, with a weak D call TRBD1 (5 bases). Trimming took off 9 bases at V and 5 bases at J, with 13 bases between the two ends. There are 12 residues in the CDR3. From germline, CDR1 is MNHEY and CDR2 SVGAGI. The CDR3 DNA is TGTGCCAGTGGTGCAGGGACTTATGGCTACACCTTC. Residues: CASGAGTYGYTF.

The chain links TRBV28 to TRBJ1-6; perhaps TRBD1 as D (5 bases). Trimming removed 6 bases at V and 7 bases at J, with 16 bases between. The CDR3 consists of 15 residues. Germline V gene sequence: CDR1 MDHEN, CDR2 SYDVKM. In nucleotides, the CDR3 is TGTGCCAGCAGCACAGGTTACATGCGGAATTCACCCCTCCACTTT. Its translation is CASSTGYMRNSPLHF.

V is TRBV20-1 and J is TRBJ2-1, with 11 bases identical to TRBD2. This CDR3 has 18 amino acids. CDR1 is DFQATT, CDR2 SNEGSKA, per germline (reference sequence). V was pared by 3 bases and J by 5 bases, with 15 bases of the junction left unmatched. The CDR3 region has the DNA TGCAGTGCTAGTAGCCATGGCGGGCTAGCGGGAGGTGACAATGAGCAGTTCTTC. Amino acid sequence: CSASSHGGLAGGDNEQFF.

This chain joins TRBV5-6 and TRBJ2-7; TRBD1 is a possible D gene (7 bases). Germline CDR1 is SGHDT and CDR2 is YYEEEE. CDR3 length: 14 residues. Trimming cost V 4 bases and J 5 bases, with 16 bases left between them. In nucleotides, the CDR3 is TGTGCCAGCAGCCACGGGGCAGGGGGGAACGAGCAGTACTTC. It codes for CASSHGAGGNEQYF.

This chain connects TRBV7-6 to TRBJ2-3; D may be TRBD1 (6 bases). The CDR3 consists of 16 residues. In germline, CDR1 is SGHVS, CDR2 FNYEAQ. Trimming stripped 1 base from V and 1 base from J, with 12 bases between. Written as DNA, the CDR3 is TGTGCCAGCAGCTTAGGCAGGGGCAGGGGCACAGATACGCAGTATTTT. Protein: CASSLGRGRGTDTQYF.

The gene calls are TRBV28 and TRBJ1-4, with D possibly TRBD1 on 5 matching bases. This CDR3 spans 14 amino acids. The germline V and J ends were trimmed by 2 bases and 8 bases, with 12 bases remaining between them. Per the germline V gene, CDR1 is MDHEN and CDR2 is SYDVKM. The CDR3, as DNA: TGTGCCAGCAGTTTAGCCAGGGTCGACGAAAAACTGTTTTTT. This gives the protein CASSLARVDEKLFF.

The chain has TRBV9 and TRBJ2-7; D may be TRBD1 (5 bases). The CDR3 is 14 amino acids. The germline CDR1 and CDR2 sequences are SGDLS and YYNGEE. With 4 bases removed from V and 2 bases from J, the gap between germline ends came to 13 bases. For the CDR3, the DNA is TGTGCCAGCAGCCAAGCACAGGCCACCTACGAGCAGTACTTC. As protein: CASSQAQATYEQYF.

This sequence joins TRBV28 and TRBJ2-7; 12 nucleotides line up with TRBD2. Germline V gives CDR1 MDHEN, CDR2 SYDVKM. The V segment lost 5 bases and the J segment 5 bases; nucleotides outside the gene matches: 13. The CDR3 is 17 amino acids. The CDR3 is CASSPDYPASGRDEQYF. The DNA for the CDR3 is TGTGCCAGCAGTCCTGACTACCCCGCTAGCGGGAGGGACGAGCAGTACTTC.

This clone appeared once. The chain is built from TRBV28 and TRBJ2-7; 10 bases agree with TRBD1. Germline V gene sequence: CDR1 MDHEN, CDR2 SYDVKM. Losses at the gene ends were 2 bases for V and 3 bases for J; bases not matched to a gene: 1. The length of the CDR3 is 14 residues. This CDR3 is CASSLRDRGYEQYF. CDR3 nucleotides: TGTGCCAGCAGTTTACGGGACAGGGGCTACGAGCAGTACTTC.

This chain uses TRBV4-2 with TRBJ2-5, with 8 bases fitting TRBD2. This CDR3 has 16 residues. From germline, CDR1 is LGHNA and CDR2 YNFKEQ. The V gene end was trimmed by 0 bases and the J gene end by 4 bases; junction bases not matched to a gene: 7. DNA for the CDR3: TGTGCCAGCAGCCAAGAAGAGCGGGAGCCCTCAGAGACCCAGTACTTC. Its translation: CASSQEEREPSETQYF.

The J gene is TRBJ2-5, the V gene TRBV2; D perhaps matches TRBD1 (6 bases). Trimming stripped 3 bases from V and 5 bases from J, with 10 bases between. This CDR3 spans 13 amino acids. Germline lookup yields CDR1 SNHLY and CDR2 FYNNEI. The CDR3 protein is CASSDEGVETQYF. CDR3 DNA: TGTGCCAGCAGTGACGAGGGGGTTGAGACCCAGTACTTC.

In its sample, this clone was seen once. The V gene is TRBV27, the J gene TRBJ1-1; D is uncertain. Trimming pared 0 bases from V and 6 bases from J, leaving 8 bases between. There are 13 residues in the CDR3. Looked up from germline, CDR1 is MNHEY and CDR2 is SMNVEV (reference sequence). CDR3 loop: CASSLSRGAEAFF. The CDR3 DNA follows: TGTGCCAGCAGTTTATCCCGAGGCGCTGAAGCTTTCTTT.

The chain recombines TRBV5-1 with TRBJ1-6; 7 bases align to TRBD1. Germline trimming cut 5 bases from V and 6 bases from J; bases unmatched to any gene: 8. CDR1 and CDR2 (germline): SGHRS, YFSETQ. CDR3 size: 15 residues. CDR3 protein: CASRPRQGGNSPLHF. The CDR3 nucleotides read TGCGCCAGCAGGCCTCGGCAGGGGGGTAATTCACCCCTCCACTTT.

The chain couples TRBV9 to TRBJ2-2; TRBD2 matches at 9 bases. Germline V CDR1 and CDR2: SGDLS, YYNGEE. This CDR3 comprises 16 residues. V shed 4 bases and J 4 bases; nucleotides not matched to a gene: 8. The CDR3 coding sequence is TGTGCCAGCAGCTTCCTGGGGCGGGAGGGCACCGGGGAGCTGTTTTTT. Encoded protein: CASSFLGREGTGELFF.

The chain employs TRBV5-1 and TRBJ2-3, with D tentatively TRBD1 (6 bases). Germline-derived CDR1 and CDR2 are SGHRS and YFSETQ. This CDR3 has 16 amino acids. Deletions cut 2 bases from V and 0 bases from J, with 13 bases between. CDR3 sequence: CASSFSDSTSTDTQYF. The CDR3 nucleotides are TGCGCCAGCAGCTTCTCGGACAGTACAAGCACAGATACGCAGTATTTT.

This sequence joins TRBV19 and TRBJ2-5, with D perhaps TRBD2 (6 bases). The V end was cut by 3 bases, the J end by 5 bases, with 13 bases between. The germline V gene has CDR1 LNHDA and CDR2 SQIVND (reference sequence). The CDR3 is 14 residues long. In nucleotides, the CDR3 is TGTGCCAGTAGTATGAACTGGGGGAGGGAGACCCAGTACTTC. Encoded protein: CASSMNWGRETQYF.

This chain links TRBV19 with TRBJ1-1; 7 nucleotides line up with TRBD1. The V segment lost 4 bases and the J segment 2 bases; nucleotides outside the gene matches: 10. This CDR3 has 16 amino acids. The germline V gene encodes CDR1 LNHDA and CDR2 SQIVND (reference sequence). The CDR3 region is CASSNAGTAHNTEAFF. As DNA, the CDR3 is TGTGCCAGTAGTAACGCCGGGACAGCGCACAACACTGAAGCTTTCTTT.

The V call is TRBV13, the J call TRBJ2-5; 8 bases are a match to TRBD1. The end of the DNA is better explained by TRBJ2-7, so the J call may be wrong. CDR3 length: 13 amino acids. Germline V gives CDR1 PRHDT, CDR2 FYEKMQ (reference sequence). CDR3 nucleotide sequence: TGTGCCAGCCGGAGACAGGGGACCTACGAGCAGTACTTC. Its translation: CASRRQGTYEQYF.

V usage is TRBV19 and J usage is TRBJ2-7; D uncertain. Trimming stripped 7 bases from V and 1 base from J, with 11 bases between. CDR3 length: 13 residues. Germline CDR1 LNHDA, CDR2 SQIVND (reference sequence). The CDR3 spells CASMGTSSYEQYF. The CDR3 nucleotides are TGTGCCAGTATGGGCACCTCTTCCTACGAGCAGTACTTC.

V is TRBV7-2 and J is TRBJ2-7; 12 bases are shared with TRBD2. Germline lookup yields CDR1 SGHTA and CDR2 FQGNSA. The J segment lost 2 bases and the V segment lost 0 bases, leaving 2 bases of the junction unmatched. The CDR3 runs to 16 residues. The CDR3 DNA follows: TGTGCCAGCAGCTTAGCTTGGACTAGCGGGGCCTACGAGCAGTACTTC. Translating it yields CASSLAWTSGAYEQYF.